Listed below are T cell receptor beta chains from one sample, sequenced in a study of OX40 agonist ivuxolimab in advanced cancers. Data came from immunoSEQ multiplex PCR; TCRdb stores just in-frame clones and leaves some out. This sample has tens of thousands of clones, with approximately 90% found just once. The specimen was CD4+ or CD8+ T cells sorted from blood, collected in a trial of the OX40 agonist ivuxolimab. The receptors come from an adult with an advanced solid tumor such as melanoma, head and neck, liver or kidney cancer. CDR3s include the opening cysteine and the closing phenylalanine or tryptophan. The D gene is left open where the match is weak. Rows may omit the clone size; those that give it use once, few, many or a size class.

clone_size: once; v_call: TRBV10-2; d_call: TRBD2; j_call: TRBJ2-5; cdr3_aa: CASMEAGGQETQYF; cdr3_nt: TGCGCCAGCATGGAGGCGGGGGGGCAAGAGACCCAGTACTTC
clone_size: NA; v_call: TRBV9; d_call: TRBD2; j_call: TRBJ2-3; cdr3_aa: CASSVGASGSSDTQYF; cdr3_nt: TGTGCCAGCAGCGTTGGGGCTAGCGGGAGCTCAGATACGCAGTATTTT
clone_size: NA; v_call: TRBV7-2; d_call: NA; j_call: TRBJ2-1; cdr3_aa: CASSLLAGDNEQFF; cdr3_nt: TGTGCCAGCAGCTTATTGGCGGGCGACAATGAGCAGTTCTTC
clone_size: NA; v_call: TRBV6-1; d_call: NA; j_call: TRBJ1-1; cdr3_aa: CASSEAGGWAGEAFF; cdr3_nt: TGTGCCAGCAGTGAAGCGGGGGGGTGGGCAGGTGAAGCTTTCTTT
clone_size: NA; v_call: TRBV9; d_call: NA; j_call: TRBJ2-7; cdr3_aa: CASSVVPGSSEQYF; cdr3_nt: TGTGCCAGCAGCGTAGTTCCGGGGTCCTCCGAGCAGTACTTC
clone_size: NA; v_call: TRBV7-6; d_call: NA; j_call: TRBJ1-1; cdr3_aa: CASTPHKGEKAEAFF; cdr3_nt: TGTGCCAGCACCCCTCATAAGGGAGAAAAGGCTGAAGCTTTCTTT
clone_size: NA; v_call: TRBV27; d_call: NA; j_call: TRBJ2-7; cdr3_aa: CASSPGMGYEQYF; cdr3_nt: TGTGCCAGCAGTCCAGGGATGGGCTACGAGCAGTACTTC
clone_size: NA; v_call: TRBV28; d_call: TRBD2; j_call: TRBJ2-7; cdr3_aa: CASSFRGRTAYEQYF; cdr3_nt: TGTGCCAGCAGTTTCCGCGGGAGGACAGCCTACGAGCAGTACTTC
clone_size: once; v_call: TRBV4-2; d_call: NA; j_call: TRBJ2-7; cdr3_aa: CASSQWEGGDGYYEQYF; cdr3_nt: TGTGCCAGCAGCCAGTGGGAGGGGGGGGACGGGTACTACGAGCAGTACTTC
clone_size: NA; v_call: TRBV13; d_call: NA; j_call: TRBJ2-7; cdr3_aa: CASSLGLGGAYEQYF; cdr3_nt: TGTGCCAGCAGCTTAGGCCTCGGGGGTGCGTACGAGCAGTACTTC
clone_size: NA; v_call: TRBV4-1; d_call: TRBD1; j_call: TRBJ2-7; cdr3_aa: CASSQVDRGYEQYF; cdr3_nt: TGCGCCAGCAGCCAGGTGGACAGGGGCTACGAGCAGTACTTC
clone_size: NA; v_call: TRBV2; d_call: TRBD1; j_call: TRBJ1-1; cdr3_aa: CASSGLGTGAYLEAFF; cdr3_nt: TGTGCCAGCAGTGGACTTGGAACAGGGGCTTACCTTGAAGCTTTCTTT
clone_size: NA; v_call: TRBV21-1; d_call: NA; j_call: TRBJ2-1; cdr3_aa: CASSEIKSVGLAGVNSYNEQFF; cdr3_nt: TGTGCCAGCAGCGAAATTAAAAGTGTAGGGCTAGCGGGAGTGAACTCCTACAATGAGCAGTTCTTC
clone_size: once; v_call: TRBV28; d_call: NA; j_call: TRBJ2-7; cdr3_aa: CASSPFWLSGQGFSTSGYEQYF; cdr3_nt: TGTGCCAGCAGCCCCTTTTGGTTATCCGGACAGGGTTTTTCTACTAGCGGCTACGAGCAGTACTTC
clone_size: NA; v_call: TRBV20-1; d_call: NA; j_call: TRBJ2-5; cdr3_aa: CSAPFSGTQYF; cdr3_nt: TGCAGTGCCCCCTTCTCTGGGACCCAGTACTTC
clone_size: NA; v_call: TRBV28; d_call: NA; j_call: TRBJ2-1; cdr3_aa: CASSLSGYNEQFF; cdr3_nt: TGTGCCAGCAGTTTATCAGGCTACAATGAGCAGTTCTTC
clone_size: NA; v_call: TRBV5-4; d_call: NA; j_call: TRBJ2-7; cdr3_aa: CASSPAGRIEQYF; cdr3_nt: TGTGCCAGCAGTCCCGCGGGGCGAATCGAGCAGTACTTC
clone_size: NA; v_call: TRBV28; d_call: NA; j_call: TRBJ1-5; cdr3_aa: CASSGAIGSNQPQHF; cdr3_nt: TGTGCCAGCAGTGGGGCCATAGGCAGCAATCAGCCCCAGCATTTT
clone_size: NA; v_call: TRBV4-1; d_call: NA; j_call: TRBJ2-1; cdr3_aa: CASSQTFGTLYNEQFF; cdr3_nt: TGCGCCAGCAGCCAAACCTTCGGGACACTATACAATGAGCAGTTCTTC
clone_size: NA; v_call: TRBV18; d_call: NA; j_call: TRBJ2-5; cdr3_aa: CASSPLLITTAQETQYF; cdr3_nt: TGTGCCAGCTCACCCCTTCTGATAACGACAGCTCAAGAGACCCAGTACTTC
clone_size: NA; v_call: TRBV7-9; d_call: NA; j_call: TRBJ2-2; cdr3_aa: CASSILAFRELFF; cdr3_nt: TGTGCCAGCAGCATTCTAGCGTTCAGGGAGCTGTTTTTT
clone_size: NA; v_call: TRBV19; d_call: NA; j_call: TRBJ2-7; cdr3_aa: CASSIGIPYEQYF; cdr3_nt: TGTGCCAGTAGTATCGGCATTCCCTACGAGCAGTACTTC
clone_size: NA; v_call: TRBV6-6; d_call: NA; j_call: TRBJ1-2; cdr3_aa: CASSYEGGVDGYTF; cdr3_nt: TGTGCCAGCAGTTACGAGGGGGGAGTTGATGGCTACACCTTC
clone_size: NA; v_call: TRBV4-1; d_call: TRBD2; j_call: TRBJ2-3; cdr3_aa: CASSQGVAGYTDTQYF; cdr3_nt: TGCGCCAGCAGCCAAGGAGTAGCGGGATACACAGATACGCAGTATTTT
clone_size: NA; v_call: TRBV9; d_call: NA; j_call: TRBJ2-7; cdr3_aa: CASSGVGSYEQYF; cdr3_nt: TGTGCCAGCAGCGGAGTTGGTTCCTACGAGCAGTACTTC
clone_size: NA; v_call: TRBV27; d_call: TRBD2; j_call: TRBJ2-7; cdr3_aa: CASSQTSGEFYEQYF; cdr3_nt: TGTGCCAGCAGCCAGACTAGCGGGGAATTCTACGAGCAGTACTTC
clone_size: NA; v_call: TRBV6-5; d_call: NA; j_call: TRBJ2-7; cdr3_aa: CASSYGRTYEQYF; cdr3_nt: TGTGCCAGCAGTTACGGCAGGACCTACGAGCAGTACTTC
clone_size: NA; v_call: TRBV10-1; d_call: TRBD1; j_call: TRBJ2-3; cdr3_aa: CASSERQGSDTQYF; cdr3_nt: TGCGCCAGCAGTGAGCGACAGGGTAGCGATACGCAGTATTTT
clone_size: NA; v_call: TRBV6-6; d_call: NA; j_call: TRBJ1-5; cdr3_aa: CASSYEQLDQPQHF; cdr3_nt: TGTGCCAGCAGTTACGAACAGCTTGATCAGCCCCAGCATTTT
clone_size: NA; v_call: TRBV11-2; d_call: NA; j_call: TRBJ2-3; cdr3_aa: CASRWSMATDTQYF; cdr3_nt: TGTGCCAGCAGATGGAGTATGGCCACAGATACGCAGTATTTT
clone_size: NA; v_call: TRBV4-1; d_call: TRBD2; j_call: TRBJ2-3; cdr3_aa: CASSPAKGGRDTDTQYF; cdr3_nt: TGCGCCAGCAGCCCCGCGAAGGGCGGGAGGGACACAGATACGCAGTATTTT
clone_size: NA; v_call: TRBV2; d_call: TRBD1; j_call: TRBJ2-7; cdr3_aa: CASRDGDREVFEQYF; cdr3_nt: TGTGCCAGCAGGGATGGGGACAGGGAGGTGTTCGAGCAGTACTTC
clone_size: NA; v_call: TRBV19; d_call: TRBD2; j_call: TRBJ2-2; cdr3_aa: CASSRAGENTGELFF; cdr3_nt: TGTGCCAGTAGTAGAGCGGGAGAGAACACCGGGGAGCTGTTTTTT
clone_size: NA; v_call: TRBV7-6; d_call: TRBD1; j_call: TRBJ2-1; cdr3_aa: CASSFGSTGVYNEQFF; cdr3_nt: TGTGCCAGCAGCTTCGGATCGACAGGGGTCTACAATGAGCAGTTCTTC
clone_size: NA; v_call: TRBV9; d_call: NA; j_call: TRBJ2-2; cdr3_aa: CASSVGLAAGELFF; cdr3_nt: TGTGCCAGCAGCGTAGGGCTAGCCGCCGGGGAGCTGTTTTTT
clone_size: NA; v_call: TRBV19; d_call: TRBD1; j_call: TRBJ2-1; cdr3_aa: CATDPTGGYNEQFF; cdr3_nt: TGTGCCACCGACCCGACAGGGGGCTACAATGAGCAGTTCTTC
clone_size: NA; v_call: TRBV7-9; d_call: NA; j_call: TRBJ2-1; cdr3_aa: CASSLVVGSYNEQFF; cdr3_nt: TGTGCCAGCAGCTTAGTTGTGGGTTCTTACAATGAGCAGTTCTTC
clone_size: NA; v_call: TRBV11-2; d_call: TRBD2; j_call: TRBJ2-3; cdr3_aa: CASSLRGRMTDTQYF; cdr3_nt: TGTGCCAGCAGCCTTCGCGGGAGGATGACAGATACGCAGTATTTT
clone_size: NA; v_call: TRBV4-1; d_call: TRBD1; j_call: TRBJ2-7; cdr3_aa: CASSGQGANYEQYF; cdr3_nt: TGCGCCAGCAGCGGACAGGGGGCGAACTACGAGCAGTACTTC
clone_size: NA; v_call: TRBV2; d_call: NA; j_call: TRBJ2-4; cdr3_aa: CASSDGWRMGGLAKNIQYF; cdr3_nt: TGTGCCAGCAGTGATGGGTGGCGGATGGGCGGGCTAGCCAAAAACATTCAGTACTTC
clone_size: NA; v_call: TRBV10-1; d_call: NA; j_call: TRBJ2-7; cdr3_aa: CASSDRRATYEQYF; cdr3_nt: TGCGCCAGCAGTGACCGCAGGGCTACCTACGAGCAGTACTTC
clone_size: NA; v_call: TRBV5-1; d_call: TRBD2; j_call: TRBJ2-7; cdr3_aa: CASSISAGASYEQYF; cdr3_nt: TGCGCCAGCAGCATTTCAGCGGGAGCCTCCTACGAGCAGTACTTC
clone_size: NA; v_call: TRBV25-1; d_call: NA; j_call: TRBJ1-1; cdr3_aa: CASSDGGLNTEAFF; cdr3_nt: TGTGCCAGCAGTGACGGGGGACTGAACACTGAAGCTTTCTTT
clone_size: NA; v_call: TRBV7-9; d_call: NA; j_call: TRBJ2-3; cdr3_aa: CASSLVSASSTDTQYF; cdr3_nt: TGTGCCAGCAGCTTAGTTTCAGCATCTAGCACAGATACGCAGTATTTT